The clone carrying this T cell receptor beta chain was detected only a few times. Its antigen is unidentified. The data were taken from a study of beta chain features in type 1 diabetes. Reverse transcription of all isolated RNA meant that expressed TCRB transcripts were sequenced. Naive, central memory and regulatory T cell samples averaged about 3.57 million immunoSEQ reads each. Profiled with immunoSEQ multiplex PCR; TCRdb holds only in-frame clones, not every one. This table has roughly 500,000 clones, over 10% appearing once. Trimming removed 0 bases from V and 6 bases from J, with 9 bases in between. This CDR3 spans 14 amino acids. The germline gives CDR1 KGHSY, CDR2 FQNENV. Points from the study as a whole: With patients and controls alike, PCR might favor shorter templates to an equal degree. Researchers report that Type 1 diabetes patients had moderately but significantly shorter TCRB CDR3s across all four CD4+ subsets.

Sequencing was done on a sample of naive CD4+ T cells from blood. V and J are TRBV16 and TRBJ2-1, with D uncertain. The sequence was obtained from a young woman in good health. CDR3 in DNA: TGTGCCAGCAGCCAATCGGGTATCTCCAATGAGCAGTTCTTC. Its translation: CASSQSGISNEQFF.